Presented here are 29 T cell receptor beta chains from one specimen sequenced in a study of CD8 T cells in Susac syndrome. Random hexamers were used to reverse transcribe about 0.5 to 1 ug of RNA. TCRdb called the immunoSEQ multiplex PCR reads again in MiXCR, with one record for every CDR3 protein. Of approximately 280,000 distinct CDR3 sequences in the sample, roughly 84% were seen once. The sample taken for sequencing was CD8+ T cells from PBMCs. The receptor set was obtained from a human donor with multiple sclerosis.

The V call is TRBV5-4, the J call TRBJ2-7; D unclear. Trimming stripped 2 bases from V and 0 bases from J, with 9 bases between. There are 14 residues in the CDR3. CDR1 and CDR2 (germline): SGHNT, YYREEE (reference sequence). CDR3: CASSFGPSSYEQYF. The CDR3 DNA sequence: TGTGCCAGCAGCTTCGGCCCGAGCTCCTACGAGCAGTACTTC.

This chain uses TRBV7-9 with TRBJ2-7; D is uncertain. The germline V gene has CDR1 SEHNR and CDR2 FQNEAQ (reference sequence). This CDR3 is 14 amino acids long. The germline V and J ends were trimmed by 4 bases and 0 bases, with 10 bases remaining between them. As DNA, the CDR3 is TGTGCCAGCAGCTCTAGGAGTAACTCCTACGAGCAGTACTTC. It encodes CASSSRSNSYEQYF.

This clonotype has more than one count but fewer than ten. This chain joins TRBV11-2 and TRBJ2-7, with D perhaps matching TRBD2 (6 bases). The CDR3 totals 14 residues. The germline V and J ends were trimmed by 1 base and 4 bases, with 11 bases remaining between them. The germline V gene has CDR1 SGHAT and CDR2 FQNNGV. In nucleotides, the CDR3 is TGTGCCAGCAGCTTAGCCGGGGCGGGATACGAGCAGTACTTC. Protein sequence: CASSLAGAGYEQYF.

The DNA for the CDR3 is TGTGCCAGCAGCCAAGATTGGACAGGGCGTTCGTATATGAACACTGAAGCTTTCTTT. Translating gives CASSQDWTGRSYMNTEAFF. The chain couples TRBV14 to TRBJ1-1, with 8 bases fitting TRBD1. V was pared by 0 bases and J by 0 bases, with 12 bases of the junction left unmatched. CDR3 length: 19 residues. Per the germline V gene, CDR1 is SGHDN and CDR2 is FVKESK. Full variable domain (rest looked up from reference TRBV14 and TRBJ1-1): EAGVTQFPSHSVIEKGQTVTLRCDPISGHDNLYWYRRVMGKEIKFLLHFVKESKQDESGMPNNRFLAERTGGTYSTLKVQPAELEDSGVYFCASSQDWTGRSYMNTEAFFGQGTRLTVV.

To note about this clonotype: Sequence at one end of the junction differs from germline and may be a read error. CDR3: CAGSPQEGVQYEQYF. CDR3 in DNA: TGTGCCGGCAGTCCCCAGGAGGGGGTCCAATACGAGCAGTACTTC. The chain joins TRBV6-5 to TRBJ2-7; either TRBD1 or TRBD2 may fit D (6 bases each). The CDR3 is made up of 15 amino acids. Per the germline V gene, CDR1 is MNHEY and CDR2 is SVGAGI.

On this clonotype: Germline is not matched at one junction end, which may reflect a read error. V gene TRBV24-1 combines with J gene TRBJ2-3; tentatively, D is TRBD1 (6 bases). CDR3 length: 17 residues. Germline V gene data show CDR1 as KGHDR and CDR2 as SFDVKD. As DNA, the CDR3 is TGTACCACCAGTGATTTTGAGGCAGGGGCTCACACAGATACGCAGTATTTT. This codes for CTTSDFEAGAHTDTQYF.

The CDR3 sequence: CASSQGGGRDTQYF. CDR3 in DNA: TGTGCCAGCAGTCAAGGGGGAGGACGAGATACGCAGTATTTT. The chain joins TRBV27 to TRBJ2-3, with D tentatively TRBD1 or TRBD2 (6 bases each). In germline, CDR1 is MNHEY, CDR2 SMNVEV (reference sequence). This CDR3 has 14 residues. Trimming took off 5 bases at V and 5 bases at J, with 14 bases between the two ends.

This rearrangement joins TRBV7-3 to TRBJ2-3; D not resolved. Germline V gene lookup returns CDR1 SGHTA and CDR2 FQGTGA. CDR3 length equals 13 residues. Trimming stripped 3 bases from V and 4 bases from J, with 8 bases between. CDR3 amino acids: CASSLGDADTQYF. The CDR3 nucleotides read TGTGCCAGCAGCTTGGGTGACGCAGATACGCAGTATTTT.

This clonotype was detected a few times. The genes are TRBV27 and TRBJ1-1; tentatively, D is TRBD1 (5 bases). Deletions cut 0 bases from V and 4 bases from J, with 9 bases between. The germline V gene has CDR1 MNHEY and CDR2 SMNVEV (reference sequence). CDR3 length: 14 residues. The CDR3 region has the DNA TGTGCCAGCAGTTTATCTGGGGGTACCACTGAAGCTTTCTTT. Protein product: CASSLSGGTTEAFF.

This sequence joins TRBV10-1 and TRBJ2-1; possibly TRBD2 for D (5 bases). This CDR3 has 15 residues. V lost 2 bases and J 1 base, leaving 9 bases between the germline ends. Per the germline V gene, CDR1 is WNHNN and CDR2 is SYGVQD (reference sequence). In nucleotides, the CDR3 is TGCGCCAGCAGTGAGGTCCGGGGATCCTACAATGAGCAGTTCTTC. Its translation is CASSEVRGSYNEQFF.

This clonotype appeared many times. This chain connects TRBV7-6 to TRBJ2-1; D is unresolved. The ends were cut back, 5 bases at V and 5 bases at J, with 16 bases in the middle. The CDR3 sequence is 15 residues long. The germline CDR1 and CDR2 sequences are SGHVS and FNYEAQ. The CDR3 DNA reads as TGTGCCAGCAGCGTCCCCTTGGGCCTCAACAATGAGCAGTTCTTC. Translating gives CASSVPLGLNNEQFF.

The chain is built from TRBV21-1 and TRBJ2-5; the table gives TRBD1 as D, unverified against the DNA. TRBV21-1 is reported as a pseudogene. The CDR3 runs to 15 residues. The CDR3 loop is CASSKVPGQEETQYF. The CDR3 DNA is TGTGCCAGCAGCAAAGTCCCGGGTCAGGAAGAGACCCAGTACTTC.

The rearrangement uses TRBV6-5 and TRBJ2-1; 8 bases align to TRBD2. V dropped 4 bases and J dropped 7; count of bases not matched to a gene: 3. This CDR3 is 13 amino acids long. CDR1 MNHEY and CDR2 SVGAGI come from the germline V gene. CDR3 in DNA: TGTGCCAGCAGTTCGGGGGGGACAAATGAGCAGTTCTTC. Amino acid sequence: CASSSGGTNEQFF.

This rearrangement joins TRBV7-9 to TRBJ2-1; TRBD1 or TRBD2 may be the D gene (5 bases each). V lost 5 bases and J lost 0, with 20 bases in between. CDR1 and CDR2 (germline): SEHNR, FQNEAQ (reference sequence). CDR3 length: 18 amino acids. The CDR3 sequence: CASSTEGSLESSYNEQFF. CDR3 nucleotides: TGTGCCAGCAGCACCGAGGGGTCCCTTGAGAGCTCCTACAATGAGCAGTTCTTC.

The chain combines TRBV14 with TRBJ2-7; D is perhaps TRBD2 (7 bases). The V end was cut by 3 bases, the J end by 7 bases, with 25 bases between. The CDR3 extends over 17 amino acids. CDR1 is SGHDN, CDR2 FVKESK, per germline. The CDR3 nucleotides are TGTGCCAGCAGCCACTTGACAGGACCTCGGCGGGGGAGGGAGCAGTACTTC. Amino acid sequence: CASSHLTGPRRGREQYF. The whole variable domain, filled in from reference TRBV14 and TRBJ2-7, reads EAGVTQFPSHSVIEKGQTVTLRCDPISGHDNLYWYRRVMGKEIKFLLHFVKESKQDESGMPNNRFLAERTGGTYSTLKVQPAELEDSGVYFCASSHLTGPRRGREQYFGPGTRLTVT.

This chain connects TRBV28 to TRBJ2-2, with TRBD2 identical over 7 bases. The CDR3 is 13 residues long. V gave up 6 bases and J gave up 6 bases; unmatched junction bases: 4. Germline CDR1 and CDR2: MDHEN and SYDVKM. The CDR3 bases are TGTGCCAGCAGGGGACTAAGTCCCGGGGAGCTGTTTTTT. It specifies CASRGLSPGELFF.

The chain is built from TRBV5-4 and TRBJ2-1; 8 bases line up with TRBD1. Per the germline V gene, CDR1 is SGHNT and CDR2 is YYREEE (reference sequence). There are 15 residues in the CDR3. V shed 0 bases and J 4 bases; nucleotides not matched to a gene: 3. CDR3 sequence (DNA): TGTGCCAGCAGCTTGGGTCAGGGGGCTTACAATGAGCAGTTCTTC. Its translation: CASSLGQGAYNEQFF.

The CDR3 loop is CASSQDRVSNQPQHF. In DNA, the CDR3 is TGTGCCAGCAGCCAGGACAGAGTTAGCAATCAGCCCCAGCATTTT. The V gene is TRBV7-8, the J gene TRBJ1-5; maybe TRBD1 (6 bases). Germline CDR1 is SGHVS and CDR2 is FQNEAQ. The length of the CDR3 is 15 residues. V lost 5 bases and J lost 0, with 11 bases in between.

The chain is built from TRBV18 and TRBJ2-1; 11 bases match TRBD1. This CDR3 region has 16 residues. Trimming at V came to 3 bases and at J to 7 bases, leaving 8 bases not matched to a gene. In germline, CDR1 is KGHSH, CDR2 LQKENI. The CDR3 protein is CASSPYRDRGMNEQFF. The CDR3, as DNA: TGTGCCAGCTCACCCTACCGGGACAGGGGGATGAATGAGCAGTTCTTC.

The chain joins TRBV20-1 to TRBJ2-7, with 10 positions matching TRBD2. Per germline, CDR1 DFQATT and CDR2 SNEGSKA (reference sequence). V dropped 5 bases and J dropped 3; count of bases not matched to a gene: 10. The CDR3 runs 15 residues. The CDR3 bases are TGCAGTGCTTTTTTAACGACTAGCGGGTACTACGAGCAGTACTTC. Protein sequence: CSAFLTTSGYYEQYF.

As DNA, the CDR3 is TGTGCCAGCAGTTCCCCGGCAGCATCTGGGGCCAACGTCCTGACTTTC. Protein: CASSSPAASGANVLTF. The chain recombines TRBV28 with TRBJ2-6; D gene uncertain. The CDR3 covers 16 residues. CDR1 is MDHEN and CDR2 is SYDVKM in the germline V gene. V was pared by 4 bases and J by 1 base, with 11 bases between.

In DNA form, the CDR3 reads TGTGCCATCAGTGGGACTAGCGGGGTCACAGATACGCAGTATTTT. This encodes CAISGTSGVTDTQYF. This sequence joins TRBV10-3 and TRBJ2-3, with 12 bases that match TRBD2. The CDR3 spans 15 residues. V gave up 4 bases and J gave up 2 bases; unmatched junction bases: 1. Germline lookup yields CDR1 ENHRY and CDR2 SYGVKD.

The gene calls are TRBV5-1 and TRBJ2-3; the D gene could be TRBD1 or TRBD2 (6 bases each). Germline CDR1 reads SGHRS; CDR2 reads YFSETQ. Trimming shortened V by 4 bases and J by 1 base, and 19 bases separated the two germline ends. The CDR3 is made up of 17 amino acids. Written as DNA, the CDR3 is TGCGCCAGCAGCCGACGAGAGGGGGGTAGAGGCACAGATACGCAGTATTTT. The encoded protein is CASSRREGGRGTDTQYF.

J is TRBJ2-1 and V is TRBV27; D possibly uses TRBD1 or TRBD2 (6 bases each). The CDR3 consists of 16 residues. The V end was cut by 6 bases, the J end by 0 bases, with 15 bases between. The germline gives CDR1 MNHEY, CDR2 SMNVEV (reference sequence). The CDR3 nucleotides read TGTGCCAGCAGAGGGGGTCCGCGGGGCTCCTACAATGAGCAGTTCTTC. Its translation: CASRGGPRGSYNEQFF.

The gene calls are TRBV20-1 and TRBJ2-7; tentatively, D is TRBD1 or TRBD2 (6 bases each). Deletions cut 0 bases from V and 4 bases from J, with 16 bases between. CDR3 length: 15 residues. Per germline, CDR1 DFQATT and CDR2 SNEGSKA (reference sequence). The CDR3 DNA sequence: TGCAGTGCTAGAGATTGGGGGGCGGAAGGTTACGAGCAGTACTTC. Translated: CSARDWGAEGYEQYF.

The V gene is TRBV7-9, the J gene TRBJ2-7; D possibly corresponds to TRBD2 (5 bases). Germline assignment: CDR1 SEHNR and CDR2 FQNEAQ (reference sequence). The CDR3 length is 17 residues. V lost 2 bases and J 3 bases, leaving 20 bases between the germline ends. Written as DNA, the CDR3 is TGTGCCAGCAGCTTACCCGCCCTTGGACTGGGGATCTACGAGCAGTACTTC. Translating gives CASSLPALGLGIYEQYF. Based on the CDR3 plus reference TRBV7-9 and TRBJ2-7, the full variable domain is DTGVSQNPRHKITKRGQNVTFRCDPISEHNRLYWYRQTLGQGPEFLTYFQNEAQLEKSRLLSDRFSAERPKGSFSTLEIQRTEQGDSAMYLCASSLPALGLGIYEQYFGPGTRLTVT.

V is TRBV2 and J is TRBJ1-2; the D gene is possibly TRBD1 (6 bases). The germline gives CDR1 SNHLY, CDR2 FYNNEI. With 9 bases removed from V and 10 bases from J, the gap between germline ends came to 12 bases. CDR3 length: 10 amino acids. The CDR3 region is CASNTGPYTF. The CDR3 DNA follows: TGTGCCAGTAATACAGGGCCCTACACCTTC.

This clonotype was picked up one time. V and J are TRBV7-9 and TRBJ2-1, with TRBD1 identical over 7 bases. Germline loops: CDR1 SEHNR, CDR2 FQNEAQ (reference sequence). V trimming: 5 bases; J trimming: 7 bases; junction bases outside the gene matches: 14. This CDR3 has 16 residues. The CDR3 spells CASSLLLQGTGNEQFF. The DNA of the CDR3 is TGTGCCAGCAGCCTCTTATTACAGGGGACCGGAAATGAGCAGTTCTTC.

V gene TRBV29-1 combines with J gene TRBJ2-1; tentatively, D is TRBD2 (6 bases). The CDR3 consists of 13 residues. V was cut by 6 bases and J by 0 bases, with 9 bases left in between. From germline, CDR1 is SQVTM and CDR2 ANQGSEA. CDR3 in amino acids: CSVATSSYNEQFF. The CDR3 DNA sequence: TGCAGCGTCGCGACTAGCTCCTACAATGAGCAGTTCTTC.